The sequence of this TCR beta chain was determined in a study of blood T cell repertoires in COVID-19. Across the study: Nucleic acid was either cDNA or gDNA, and it came from T cells, B-cell-depleted T cells, or PBMCs.

Here immunoSEQ multiplex PCR was the method, and the copy in TCRdb shows in-frame clones only, minus some. The sample comprises about 280,000 clones, around 80% of which are singletons, and around 5% rests with the top ten. The sequence was obtained from a man in his forties or fifties who had been exposed to COVID-19. Input material: PBMCs or T cells enriched from blood (not recorded which).

CDR3 residues: CASSFEADTEAFF. The CDR3 bases are TGTGCCAGCAGCTTTGAGGCGGACACTGAAGCTTTCTTT. The genes are TRBV7-3 and TRBJ1-1, with D hard to call. Trimming cost V 3 bases and J 3 bases, with 8 bases left between them. The CDR3 length is 13 residues. The germline CDR1 and CDR2 sequences are SGHTA and FQGTGA.